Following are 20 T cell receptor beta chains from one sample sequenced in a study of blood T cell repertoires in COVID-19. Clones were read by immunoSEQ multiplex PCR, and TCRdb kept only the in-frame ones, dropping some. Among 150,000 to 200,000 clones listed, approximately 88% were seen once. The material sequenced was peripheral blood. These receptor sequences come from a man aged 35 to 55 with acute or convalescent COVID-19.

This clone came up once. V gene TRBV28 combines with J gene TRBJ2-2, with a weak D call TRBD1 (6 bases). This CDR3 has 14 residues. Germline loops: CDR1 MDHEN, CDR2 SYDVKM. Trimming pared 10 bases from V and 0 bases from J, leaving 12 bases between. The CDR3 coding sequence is TGTGCCACCACAGAGGGGGCGAACACCGGGGAGCTGTTTTTT. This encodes CATTEGANTGELFF.

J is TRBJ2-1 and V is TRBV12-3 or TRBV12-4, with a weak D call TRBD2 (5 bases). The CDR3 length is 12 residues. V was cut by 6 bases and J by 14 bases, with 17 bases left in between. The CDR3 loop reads CASSQLGSDEFF. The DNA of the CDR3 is TGTGCCAGCAGCCAGTTGGGTAGCGATGAGTTCTTC.

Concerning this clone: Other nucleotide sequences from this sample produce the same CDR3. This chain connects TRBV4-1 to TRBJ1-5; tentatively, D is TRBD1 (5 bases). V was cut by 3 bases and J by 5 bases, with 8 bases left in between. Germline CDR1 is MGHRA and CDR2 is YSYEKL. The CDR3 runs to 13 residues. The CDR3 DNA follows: TGCGCCAGCAGCCAGGGGGGGGATCAGCCCCAGCATTTT. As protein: CASSQGGDQPQHF.

CDR3 bases: TGTGCCAGCAGCTTAGGCAGACAGGGTCAGCCCCAGCATTTT. This encodes CASSLGRQGQPQHF. This chain joins TRBV7-2 and TRBJ1-5; 7 nucleotides align to TRBD1. CDR3 length: 14 amino acids. Germline V gives CDR1 SGHTA, CDR2 FQGNSA. J gave up 6 bases and V 1 base, and 3 bases lay outside the gene matches.

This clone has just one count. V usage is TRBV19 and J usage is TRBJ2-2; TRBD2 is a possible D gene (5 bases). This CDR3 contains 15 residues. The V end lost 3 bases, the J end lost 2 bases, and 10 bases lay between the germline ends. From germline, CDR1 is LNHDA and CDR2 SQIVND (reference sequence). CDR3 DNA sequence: TGTGCCAGTAGTATCTCAGCGGCCAACACCGGGGAGCTGTTTTTT. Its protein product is CASSISAANTGELFF.

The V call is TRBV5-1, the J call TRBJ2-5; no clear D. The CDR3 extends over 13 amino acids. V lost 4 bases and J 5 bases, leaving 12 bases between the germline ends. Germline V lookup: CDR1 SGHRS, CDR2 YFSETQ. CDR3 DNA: TGCGCCAGCAGCGTGGTGGGCCAGGAGACCCAGTACTTC. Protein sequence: CASSVVGQETQYF.

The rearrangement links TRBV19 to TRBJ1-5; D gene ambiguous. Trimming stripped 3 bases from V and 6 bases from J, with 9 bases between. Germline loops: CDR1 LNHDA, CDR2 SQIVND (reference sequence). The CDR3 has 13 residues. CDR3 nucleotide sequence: TGTGCCAGTAGTATCAGTCTCTTTCAGCCCCAGCATTTT. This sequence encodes CASSISLFQPQHF.

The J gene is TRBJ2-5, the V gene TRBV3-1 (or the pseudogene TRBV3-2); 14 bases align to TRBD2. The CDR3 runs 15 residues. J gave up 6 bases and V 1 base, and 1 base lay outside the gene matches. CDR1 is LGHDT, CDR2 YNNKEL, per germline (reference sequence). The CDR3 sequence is CASSQGTSGGKTQYF. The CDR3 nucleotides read TGTGCCAGCAGCCAAGGGACTAGCGGGGGGAAGACCCAGTACTTC.

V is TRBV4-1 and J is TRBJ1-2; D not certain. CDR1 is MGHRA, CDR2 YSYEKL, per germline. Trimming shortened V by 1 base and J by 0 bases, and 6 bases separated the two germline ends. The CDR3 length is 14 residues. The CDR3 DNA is TGCGCCAGCAGCCAAGTTAATCCTAACTATGGCTACACCTTC. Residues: CASSQVNPNYGYTF.

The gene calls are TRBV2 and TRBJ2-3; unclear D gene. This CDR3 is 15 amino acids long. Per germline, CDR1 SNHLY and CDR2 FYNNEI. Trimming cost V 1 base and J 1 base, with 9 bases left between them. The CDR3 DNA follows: TGTGCCAGCAGTGAAGTTGGGCAGGGCACAGATACGCAGTATTTT. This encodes CASSEVGQGTDTQYF. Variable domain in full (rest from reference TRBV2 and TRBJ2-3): EPEVTQTPSHQVTQMGQEVILRCVPISNHLYFYWYRQILGQKVEFLVSFYNNEISEKSEIFDDQFSVERPDGSNFTLKIRSTKLEDSAMYFCASSEVGQGTDTQYFGPGTRLTVL.

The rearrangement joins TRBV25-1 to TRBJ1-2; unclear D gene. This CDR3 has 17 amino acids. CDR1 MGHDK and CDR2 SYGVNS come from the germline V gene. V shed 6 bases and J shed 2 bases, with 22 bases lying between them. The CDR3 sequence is CASSPGPLSYQNYGYTF. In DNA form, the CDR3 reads TGTGCCAGCAGCCCCGGTCCACTATCTTACCAGAACTATGGCTACACCTTC.

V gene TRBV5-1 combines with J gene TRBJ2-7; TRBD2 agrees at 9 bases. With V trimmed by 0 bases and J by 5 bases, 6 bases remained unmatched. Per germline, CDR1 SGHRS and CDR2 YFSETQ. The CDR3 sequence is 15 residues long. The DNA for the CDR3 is TGCGCCAGCAGCTTGGAGCGGGGGGTTATAGACGAGCAGTACTTC. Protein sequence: CASSLERGVIDEQYF.

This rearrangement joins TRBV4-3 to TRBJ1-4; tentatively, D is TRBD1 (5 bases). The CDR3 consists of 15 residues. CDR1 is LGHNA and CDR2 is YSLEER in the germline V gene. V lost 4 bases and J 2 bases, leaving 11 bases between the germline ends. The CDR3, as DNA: TGCGCCAGCAGCCGGGAGGGACGGACTAATGAAAAACTGTTTTTT. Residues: CASSREGRTNEKLFF.

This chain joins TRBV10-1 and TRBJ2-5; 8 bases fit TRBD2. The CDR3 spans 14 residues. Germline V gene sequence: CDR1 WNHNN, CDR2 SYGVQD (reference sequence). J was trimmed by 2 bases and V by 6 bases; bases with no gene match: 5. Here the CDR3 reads CASSSGTRQETQYF. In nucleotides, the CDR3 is TGCGCCAGCAGCTCCGGGACTAGGCAAGAGACCCAGTACTTC.

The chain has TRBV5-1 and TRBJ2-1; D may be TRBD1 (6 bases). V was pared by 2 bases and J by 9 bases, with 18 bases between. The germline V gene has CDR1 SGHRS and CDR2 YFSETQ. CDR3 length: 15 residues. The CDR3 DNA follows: TGCGCCAGCAGCTTACAGGGTGAAATCGCTGGTGAGCAGTTCTTC. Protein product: CASSLQGEIAGEQFF.

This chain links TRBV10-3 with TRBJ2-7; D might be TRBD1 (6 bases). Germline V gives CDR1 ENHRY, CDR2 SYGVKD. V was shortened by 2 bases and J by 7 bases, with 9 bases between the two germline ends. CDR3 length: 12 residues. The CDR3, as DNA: TGTGCCATCAGTGAGCCGAGGGGGGAGCAGTACTTC. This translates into CAISEPRGEQYF.

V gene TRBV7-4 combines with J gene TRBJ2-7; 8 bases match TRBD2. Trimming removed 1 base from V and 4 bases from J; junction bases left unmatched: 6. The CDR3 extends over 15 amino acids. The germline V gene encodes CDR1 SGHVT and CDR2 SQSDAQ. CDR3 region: CASSLVPGGAYEQYF. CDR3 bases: TGTGCCAGCAGCTTAGTCCCCGGGGGGGCTTACGAGCAGTACTTC.

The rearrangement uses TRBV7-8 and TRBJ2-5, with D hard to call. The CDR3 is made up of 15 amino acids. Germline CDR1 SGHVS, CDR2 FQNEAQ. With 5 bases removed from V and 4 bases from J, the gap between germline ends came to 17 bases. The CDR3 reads CASSTRRSSTETQYF. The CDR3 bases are TGTGCCAGCAGCACCCGGAGATCATCCACAGAGACCCAGTACTTC.

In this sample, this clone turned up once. CDR3 sequence: CASSTGGWETQYF. The CDR3 bases are TGTGCCAGCAGTACAGGGGGCTGGGAGACCCAGTACTTC. The chain joins TRBV25-1 to TRBJ2-5; 9 bases match TRBD1. Germline CDR1 reads MGHDK; CDR2 reads SYGVNS. The V segment lost 5 bases and the J segment 5 bases; nucleotides outside the gene matches: 3. The CDR3 loop spans 13 amino acids.

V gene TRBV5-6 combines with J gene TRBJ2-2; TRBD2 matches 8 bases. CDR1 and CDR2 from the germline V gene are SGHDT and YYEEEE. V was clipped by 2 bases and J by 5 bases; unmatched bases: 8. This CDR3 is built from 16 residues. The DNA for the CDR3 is TGTGCCAGCAGCTTAGGACGGGGGGGCCGAACCGGGGAGCTGTTTTTT. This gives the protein CASSLGRGGRTGELFF.